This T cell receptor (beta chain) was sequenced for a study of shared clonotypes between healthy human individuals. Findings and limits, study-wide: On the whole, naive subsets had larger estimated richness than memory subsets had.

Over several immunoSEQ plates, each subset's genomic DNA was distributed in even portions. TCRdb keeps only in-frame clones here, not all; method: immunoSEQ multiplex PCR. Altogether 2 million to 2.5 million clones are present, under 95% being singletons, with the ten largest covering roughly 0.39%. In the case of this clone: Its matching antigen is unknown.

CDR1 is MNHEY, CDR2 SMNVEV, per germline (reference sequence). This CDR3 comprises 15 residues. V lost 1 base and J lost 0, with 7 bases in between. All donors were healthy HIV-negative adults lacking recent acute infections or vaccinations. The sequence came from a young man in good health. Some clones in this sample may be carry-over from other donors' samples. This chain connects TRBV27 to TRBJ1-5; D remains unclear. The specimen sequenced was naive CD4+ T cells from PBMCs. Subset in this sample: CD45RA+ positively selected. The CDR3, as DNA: TGTGCCAGCAGTTTATACGGTTATAGCAATCAGCCCCAGCATTTT. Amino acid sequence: CASSLYGYSNQPQHF.